One sample yielded the 4 T cell receptor beta chains listed below, sequenced in a study of PD-1 blockade in classical Hodgkin lymphoma. Exposure to brentuximab vedotin varied, and each patient had relapsed following autologous stem cell transplantation. TCRdb's copy holds only in-frame clones and misses some; the assay was immunoSEQ multiplex PCR. The sample has more than 50,000 clones, roughly nine tenths seen once. The input for sequencing was peripheral blood mononuclear cells (PBMCs), taken at baseline. The receptors shown here come from a human donor with classical Hodgkin lymphoma.

The rearrangement uses TRBV7-2 and TRBJ2-7, with a tentative D call TRBD1 (7 bases). Germline V gene sequence: CDR1 SGHTA, CDR2 FQGNSA. V lost 1 base, J lost 1 base, and 17 bases lay in between. The CDR3 has 17 amino acids. For the CDR3, the DNA is TGTGCCAGCAGCTTAGATCGGAGGGGGCGCTTTTCCTACGAGCAGTACTTC. It codes for CASSLDRRGRFSYEQYF.

V and J are TRBV30 and TRBJ2-5, with 8 bases aligning to TRBD2. The CDR3 loop spans 12 amino acids. V lost 4 bases and J lost 5; bases outside the gene matches: 3. Germline V CDR1 and CDR2: GTSNPN, SVGIG (reference sequence). CDR3 in amino acids: CAWTPGGETQYF. In DNA form, the CDR3 reads TGTGCCTGGACACCGGGAGGGGAGACCCAGTACTTC.

The rearrangement links TRBV5-4 to TRBJ2-3; the D is unclear. The germline V and J ends were trimmed by 2 bases and 2 bases, with 9 bases remaining between them. This CDR3 region has 14 residues. The germline V gene has CDR1 SGHNT and CDR2 YYREEE (reference sequence). CDR3 protein: CASSFGQNTDTQYF. CDR3 bases: TGTGCCAGCAGCTTCGGGCAGAACACAGATACGCAGTATTTT.

The chain uses TRBV27 and TRBJ1-1; tentative D call: TRBD1 (5 bases). The V gene lost 4 bases and the J gene lost 6 bases, with 15 bases spanning the gap. From germline, CDR1 is MNHEY and CDR2 SMNVEV (reference sequence). The CDR3 sequence is 14 residues long. The CDR3 DNA follows: TGTGCCAGCAGTTATTACGGGACTCGGGCTGAAGCTTTCTTT. Translated, it gives CASSYYGTRAEAFF.